Shown below are 23 T cell receptor beta chains from a single sample sequenced in a study of identical twins. TCRdb re-called the 5' RACE reads through MiXCR, storing one row per CDR3 protein. The sample contains about 470,000 distinct CDR3 sequences, 24% of which appear only once. A further study also used this sample, focusing on T cells expressing NK-cell markers.

The sequenced material came from CD4+ T cells sorted from blood. Receptors originate from a young woman in good health.

This clonotype was seen only a few times. The CDR3 DNA is TGTGCCAGCAGCCCCATAGACAGTTCCTACGAGCAGTACTTC. Translation gives CASSPIDSSYEQYF. The V and J genes are TRBV3-1 and TRBJ2-7; weak D call: TRBD1 (5 bases). CDR1 is LGHDT and CDR2 is YNNKEL in the germline V gene (reference sequence). The V gene lost 4 bases and the J gene lost 1 base, with 11 bases spanning the gap. This CDR3 comprises 14 residues.

This sequence joins TRBV12-3 or TRBV12-4 and TRBJ2-5; 9 bases align to TRBD2. V dropped 8 bases and J dropped 4; count of bases not matched to a gene: 8. The CDR3 is made up of 14 amino acids. For the CDR3, the DNA is TGTGCCAGCTCGGTAGCGGGAGTAAGAGAGACCCAGTACTTC. The encoded protein is CASSVAGVRETQYF.

This chain uses TRBV20-1 with TRBJ2-7; 9 nucleotides agree with TRBD2. The length of the CDR3 is 16 residues. Germline loops: CDR1 DFQATT, CDR2 SNEGSKA (reference sequence). V dropped 0 bases and J dropped 0; count of bases not matched to a gene: 6. CDR3 region: CSARDPGTSSSYEQYF. The CDR3 DNA is TGCAGTGCTAGAGATCCTGGGACTAGCAGCTCCTACGAGCAGTACTTC.

CDR3 sequence reads: CASSIDRWRDQYF. CDR3 nucleotide sequence: TGTGCCAGTAGTATAGATCGATGGAGAGATCAGTACTTC. V usage is TRBV19 and J usage is TRBJ2-7, with D unclear. Trimming removed 0 bases at V and 10 bases at J, with 13 bases between. The CDR3 loop spans 13 amino acids. Germline V lookup: CDR1 LNHDA, CDR2 SQIVND (reference sequence).

The chain is built from TRBV3-1 and TRBJ1-4; D is unclear. The V gene lost 0 bases and the J gene lost 10 bases, with 18 bases spanning the gap. The V gene's germline CDR1 is LGHDT and CDR2 YNNKEL (reference sequence). This CDR3 region has 16 residues. The DNA for the CDR3 is TGTGCCAGCAGCCAAGATCTAACCCGTCCGGAGCGAAAACTGTTTTTT. Amino acids: CASSQDLTRPERKLFF. Full variable domain (rest looked up from reference TRBV3-1 and TRBJ1-4): DTAVSQTPKYLVTQMGNDKSIKCEQNLGHDTMYWYKQDSKKFLKIMFSYNNKELIINETVPNRFSPKSPDKAHLNLHINSLELGDSAVYFCASSQDLTRPERKLFFGSGTQLSVL.

This chain joins TRBV20-1 and TRBJ2-7, with 11 bases that match TRBD1. V gave up 3 bases and J gave up 1 base; unmatched junction bases: 2. In germline, CDR1 is DFQATT, CDR2 SNEGSKA (reference sequence). The CDR3 totals 14 residues. CDR3 sequence (DNA): TGCAGTGCTAGGCGGGACAGGGGGTCCTACGAGCAGTACTTC. Encoded protein: CSARRDRGSYEQYF.

The V gene is TRBV5-1, the J gene TRBJ2-1; 8 bases match TRBD2. V shed 3 bases, J shed 5 bases, and the junction held 7 bases outside the gene matches. The V gene's germline CDR1 is SGHRS and CDR2 YFSETQ. The CDR3 sequence is 15 residues long. This CDR3 is CASSSGAGGHNEQFF. The CDR3 DNA is TGCGCCAGCAGCTCGGGGGCGGGGGGACACAATGAGCAGTTCTTC.

A few counts support this clonotype. The rearrangement uses TRBV6-2 or TRBV6-3 and TRBJ2-7, with D possibly TRBD2 on 5 matching bases. Germline assignment: CDR1 MNHEY and CDR2 SVGEGT. V lost 9 bases, J lost 3 bases, and 9 bases lay in between. The CDR3 covers 11 residues. CDR3 coding DNA: TGTGCCAGTGGACTGTACTACGAGCAGTACTTC. This gives the protein CASGLYYEQYF.

The rearrangement links TRBV24-1 to TRBJ1-1; D is undetermined. The CDR3 consists of 15 residues. The germline V and J ends were trimmed by 1 base and 3 bases, with 11 bases remaining between them. Looked up from germline, CDR1 is KGHDR and CDR2 is SFDVKD. CDR3 loop: CATSDFRRADTEAFF. CDR3 sequence (DNA): TGTGCCACCAGTGATTTTAGGCGGGCGGACACTGAAGCTTTCTTT.

This clonotype was observed a few times. The rearrangement uses TRBV29-1 and TRBJ2-7; 7 bases match TRBD1. Germline V gene data show CDR1 as SQVTM and CDR2 as ANQGSEA. Trimming took 4 bases from V and 3 from J; bases not matched to a gene: 6. CDR3 length equals 13 residues. In DNA, the CDR3 is TGCAGCGTTGGTGGCAGGGGGTTCTACGAGCAGTACTTC. Protein product: CSVGGRGFYEQYF.

This clonotype has only a few counts. The rearrangement joins TRBV27 to TRBJ2-1; weak D call: TRBD2 (5 bases). Germline loops: CDR1 MNHEY, CDR2 SMNVEV (reference sequence). The CDR3 extends over 15 amino acids. V was shortened by 3 bases and J by 5 bases, with 14 bases between the two germline ends. The chain's CDR3 is CASSLGRKAHNEQFF. The CDR3, as DNA: TGTGCCAGCAGTTTGGGGAGAAAAGCACACAATGAGCAGTTCTTC.

This clonotype came up a few times. The V call is TRBV10-3, the J call TRBJ2-1; D unresolved. V was shortened by 5 bases and J by 9 bases, with 8 bases between the two germline ends. The CDR3 totals 11 residues. Germline V lookup: CDR1 ENHRY, CDR2 SYGVKD. Here the CDR3 DNA reads TGTGCCATCAGTACACCGGGTGAGCAGTTCTTC. Amino acid sequence: CAISTPGEQFF.

V and J are TRBV9 and TRBJ2-5, with no clear D. The V end lost 4 bases, the J end lost 5 bases, and 12 bases lay between the germline ends. Germline assignment: CDR1 SGDLS and CDR2 YYNGEE. The CDR3 length is 13 residues. The CDR3 loop is CASSQSQWETQYF. The CDR3, as DNA: TGTGCCAGCAGCCAATCTCAGTGGGAGACCCAGTACTTC.

The chain links TRBV29-1 to TRBJ1-5; tentative D call: TRBD1 (5 bases). The CDR3 runs to 13 residues. The germline V gene encodes CDR1 SQVTM and CDR2 ANQGSEA. The V end was cut by 4 bases, the J end by 1 base, with 8 bases between. The CDR3 protein is CSVGDSSNQPQHF. The DNA for the CDR3 is TGCAGCGTTGGTGACAGCAGCAATCAGCCCCAGCATTTT.

This clonotype was recorded a few times. The rearrangement uses TRBV3-1 and TRBJ2-3, with 8 bases lining up with TRBD2. The CDR3 has 16 amino acids. Looked up from germline, CDR1 is LGHDT and CDR2 is YNNKEL (reference sequence). Trimming removed 0 bases from V and 7 bases from J; junction bases left unmatched: 9. The CDR3 bases are TGTGCCAGCAGCCAAGATGCGCGCGGGGGGCCAAATACGCAGTATTTT. Its protein is CASSQDARGGPNTQYF.

A few counts support this clonotype. V and J are TRBV25-1 and TRBJ2-5, with a possible D match to TRBD1 (6 bases). The CDR3 runs to 14 residues. Germline CDR1 and CDR2: MGHDK and SYGVNS. Trimming shortened V by 3 bases and J by 1 base, and 9 bases separated the two germline ends. CDR3 sequence reads: CASSEVRGQETQYF. The CDR3 region has the DNA TGTGCCAGCAGTGAGGTCAGGGGCCAAGAGACCCAGTACTTC.

A few counts support this clonotype. J is TRBJ2-7 and V is TRBV6-5; no definite D call. Germline V gives CDR1 MNHEY, CDR2 SVGAGI. Trimming pared 0 bases from V and 7 bases from J, leaving 19 bases between. The CDR3 length is 16 residues. The CDR3 bases are TGTGCCAGCAGTTACTCGGCGTGGGCACGTTTGGGAGAGCAGTACTTC. Residues: CASSYSAWARLGEQYF.

This clonotype was seen a handful of times. V and J are TRBV12-3 or TRBV12-4 and TRBJ2-7; D is perhaps TRBD2 (6 bases). V was pared by 8 bases and J by 4 bases, with 18 bases between. The CDR3 contains 14 residues. This chain's CDR3 is CASGGEASGYEQYF. CDR3 nucleotide sequence: TGTGCCAGCGGCGGGGAGGCCTCCGGATACGAGCAGTACTTC.

The chain combines TRBV5-1 with TRBJ2-1; possibly TRBD2 for D (6 bases). V was pared by 6 bases and J by 0 bases, with 16 bases between. The CDR3 is 16 amino acids. The germline gives CDR1 SGHRS, CDR2 YFSETQ. The CDR3 sequence: CASKSRDSASYNEQFF. CDR3 nucleotides: TGCGCCAGCAAAAGCCGGGACTCAGCCTCCTACAATGAGCAGTTCTTC. The entire variable domain, with the rest obtained from reference TRBV5-1 and TRBJ2-1, is as follows: KAGVTQTPRYLIKTRGQQVTLSCSPISGHRSVSWYQQTPGQGLQFLFEYFSETQRNKGNFPGRFSGRQFSNSRSEMNVSTLELGDSALYLCASKSRDSASYNEQFFGPGTRLTVL.

This clonotype was found many times. The chain employs TRBV29-1 and TRBJ1-2, with 11 bases matching TRBD1. V gave up 2 bases and J gave up 5 bases; unmatched junction bases: 10. Looked up from germline, CDR1 is SQVTM and CDR2 is ANQGSEA. The CDR3 extends over 16 amino acids. The CDR3 sequence is CSVEIFGQGALYGYTF. The CDR3 nucleotides read TGCAGCGTTGAAATCTTTGGACAGGGGGCTCTTTATGGCTACACCTTC.

This clonotype was found a few times. The J gene is TRBJ2-3, the V gene TRBV29-1; 9 nucleotides line up with TRBD2. This CDR3 contains 14 residues. The trim removed 4 bases at V and 6 bases at J, leaving 8 bases unmatched. Germline V gene lookup returns CDR1 SQVTM and CDR2 ANQGSEA. CDR3 protein: CSVASGRSSDTQYF. DNA for the CDR3: TGCAGCGTTGCGAGCGGGAGGAGTTCGGATACGCAGTATTTT.

The chain recombines TRBV4-2 with TRBJ1-3; 9 bases agree with TRBD1. The CDR3 contains 17 residues. The germline V gene has CDR1 LGHNA and CDR2 YNFKEQ. The V gene end was trimmed by 3 bases and the J gene end by 0 bases; junction bases not matched to a gene: 6. This CDR3 reads CASSQPGQGLSGNTIYF. The CDR3 DNA reads as TGTGCCAGCAGCCAGCCGGGACAGGGCCTCTCTGGAAACACCATATATTTT.

The J gene is TRBJ2-1, the V gene TRBV6-5; D is uncertain. The germline V gene has CDR1 MNHEY and CDR2 SVGAGI. Trimming pared 7 bases from V and 1 base from J, leaving 14 bases between. The CDR3 loop spans 15 amino acids. This chain's CDR3 is CASISLLSSYNEQFF. CDR3 nucleotides: TGTGCCAGCATTTCCCTCCTTTCTTCCTACAATGAGCAGTTCTTC.